This T cell receptor beta chain is from a study of blood T cell repertoires in COVID-19. Study-level information: Acute and convalescent COVID-19 samples came from the United States, Italy and Spain. T cells, B-cell-depleted T cells, or PBMCs supplied cDNA or gDNA.

The Seattle patients, enrolled during active infection, were followed longitudinally. In the study's own analysis: Amplification of reference gene primers was used by the study to estimate nucleated cell counts. Only in-frame clones appear in the TCRdb table, and some are missing; sequencing was by immunoSEQ multiplex PCR. The V and J calls and clone size are taken from that table; D and trimming were inferred from the DNA. The table lists 390,000 or so clones, roughly 90% of them singletons. The receptor comes from a woman aged 25 to 39 with COVID-19, enrolled during active disease. Sequences were obtained from peripheral blood.

CDR3 residues: CASSLDRALSNTGELFF. The CDR3 region has the DNA TGTGCCAGCAGCTTGGACAGGGCCTTGTCGAACACCGGGGAGCTGTTTTTT. The chain carries TRBV5-4 and TRBJ2-2; TRBD1 might be the D (6 bases). The CDR3 covers 17 residues. CDR1 is SGHNT, CDR2 YYREEE, per germline (reference sequence). V lost 0 bases and J lost 0, with 12 bases in between.